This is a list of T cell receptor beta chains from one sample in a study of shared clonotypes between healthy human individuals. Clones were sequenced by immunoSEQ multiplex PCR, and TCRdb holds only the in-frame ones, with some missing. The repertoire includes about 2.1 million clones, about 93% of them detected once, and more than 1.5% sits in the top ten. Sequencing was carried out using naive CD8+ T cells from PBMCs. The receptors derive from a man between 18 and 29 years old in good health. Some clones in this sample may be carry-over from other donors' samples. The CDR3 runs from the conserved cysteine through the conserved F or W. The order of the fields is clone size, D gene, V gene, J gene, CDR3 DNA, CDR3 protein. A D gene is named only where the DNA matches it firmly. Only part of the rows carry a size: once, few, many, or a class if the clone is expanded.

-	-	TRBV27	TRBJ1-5	TGTGCCAGCAGTTTAGGCCCCAGGGGCAATCAGCCCCAGCATTTT	CASSLGPRGNQPQHF
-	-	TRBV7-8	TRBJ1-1	TGTGCCAGCAGCTCCGGACCGCCTCACGGAGCTTTCTTT	CASSSGPPHGAFF
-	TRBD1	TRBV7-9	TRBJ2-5	TGTGCCAGCAGCCCTGGGGACAGAAAAGAGACCCAGTACTTC	CASSPGDRKETQYF
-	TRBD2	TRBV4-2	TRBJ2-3	TGTGCCAGCAGCCAAGTAGGACTAGCGGGATCTGGACGGGCAGATACGCAGTATTTT	CASSQVGLAGSGRADTQYF
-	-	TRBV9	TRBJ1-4	TGTGCCAGCAGCGTAGAGGATGGGTTGGAACGGACTAATGAAAAACTGTTTTTT	CASSVEDGLERTNEKLFF
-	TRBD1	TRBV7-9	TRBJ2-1	TGTGCCAGCAGCTTAGGGGACAGGAGCTCCTACAATGAGCAGTTCTTC	CASSLGDRSSYNEQFF
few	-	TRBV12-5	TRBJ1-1	TGTGCTAGTGGTCAAGAGAGGGGCACTGAAGCTTTCTTT	CASGQERGTEAFF
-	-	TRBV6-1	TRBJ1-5	TGTGCCAGCAGTGACAGGGTAGCGAGCAATCAGCCCCAGCATTTT	CASSDRVASNQPQHF
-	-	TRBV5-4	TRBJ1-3	TGTGCCAGCAGCTTGTCGGGGGGTTTCTCTGGAAACACCATATATTTT	CASSLSGGFSGNTIYF
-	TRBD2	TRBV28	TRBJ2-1	TGTGCCAGCATCCTAGGGCTAGCGGGAGATGAGCAGTTCTTC	CASILGLAGDEQFF
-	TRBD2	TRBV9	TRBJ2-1	TGTGCCAGCAGCGTCCCTATAGCGGGAGGCTCCTACAATGAGCAGTTCTTC	CASSVPIAGGSYNEQFF
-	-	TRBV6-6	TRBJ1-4	TGTGCCAGCAGTCCCTGGGGAAAGGCAACTAATGAAAAACTGTTTTTT	CASSPWGKATNEKLFF
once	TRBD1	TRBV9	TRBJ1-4	TGTGCCAGCAGCGGGACCGGGACAGGGACTGAAAAACTGTTTTTT	CASSGTGTGTEKLFF
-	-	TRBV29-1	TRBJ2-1	TGCAGCGCTAGACTAGTTAGAGACAATGAGCAGTTCTTC	CSARLVRDNEQFF
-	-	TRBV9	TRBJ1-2	TGTGCCAGCAGCGTAGCGCCAAATCGTGGCTTAGGCGATGGCTACACCTTC	CASSVAPNRGLGDGYTF
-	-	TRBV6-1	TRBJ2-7	TGTGCCAGCAGTGAAGCGCTACAGGGAGGGGGGGAGCAGTACTTC	CASSEALQGGGEQYF
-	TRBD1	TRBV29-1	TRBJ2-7	TGCAGCACGGGAAGTCTTCACCGGGACAGGGGATTCGAGCAGTACTTC	CSTGSLHRDRGFEQYF
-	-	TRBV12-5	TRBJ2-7	TGTGCTAGTGGCCACGACCACAGGGCCGAGCAGTACTTC	CASGHDHRAEQYF
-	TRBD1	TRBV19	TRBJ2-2	TGTGCCAGTAGTGAGACAGGGGCAACCGGGGAGCTGTTTTTT	CASSETGATGELFF
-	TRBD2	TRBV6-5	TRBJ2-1	TGTGCCAGCAGTCCGAGCGGGGGGCCCTACAATGAGCAGTTCTTC	CASSPSGGPYNEQFF
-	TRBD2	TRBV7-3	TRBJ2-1	TGTGCCAGCAGCTCACTAGCGGGGGATGAGCAGTTCTTC	CASSSLAGDEQFF
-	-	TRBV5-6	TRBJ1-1	TGTGCCAGCAGCTTGGGGTTGAGCACTGAAGCTTTCTTT	CASSLGLSTEAFF
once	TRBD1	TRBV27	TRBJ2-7	TGTGCCAGCAGTTTATTACATGGACAGGGTATCAACGAGCAGTACTTC	CASSLLHGQGINEQYF
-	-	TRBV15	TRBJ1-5	TGTGCCACCAGCAGACAAGACAGTTCTCAGCCCCAGCATTTT	CATSRQDSSQPQHF
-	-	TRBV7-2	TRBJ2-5	TGTGCCAGCAGACCCATTTACGGTGGGAGCCAAGAGACCCAGTACTTC	CASRPIYGGSQETQYF
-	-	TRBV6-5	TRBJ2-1	TGTGCCAGCAGTTACAGGGGCCCTTACAATGAGCAGTTCTTC	CASSYRGPYNEQFF
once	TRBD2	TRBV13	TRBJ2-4	TGTGCCAGCAGCCCCGGACTAGCGGGAGTTGTTCAGTACTTC	CASSPGLAGVVQYF
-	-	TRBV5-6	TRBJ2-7	TGTGCCAGCAGCTTGGCTACGGGGGGCTGGTTCTACGAGCAGTACTTC	CASSLATGGWFYEQYF
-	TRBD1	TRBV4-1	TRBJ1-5	TGCGCCAGCAGCCCGCAGACAGGGCGCGATCAGCCCCAGCATTTT	CASSPQTGRDQPQHF
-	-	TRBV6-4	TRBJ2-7	TGTGCCAGCAGTGACTCACTCAGGCTGGGGCAGTACTTC	CASSDSLRLGQYF
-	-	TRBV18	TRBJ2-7	TGTGCCAGCTCACCATCGAGAAACTCCTACGAGCAGTACTTC	CASSPSRNSYEQYF
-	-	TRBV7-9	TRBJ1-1	TGTGCCAGCAGCTCAAAAACACAGGGAGACACTGAAGCTTTCTTT	CASSSKTQGDTEAFF
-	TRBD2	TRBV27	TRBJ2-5	TGTGCCAGCAGTCCTTTGGGACTAGCGGGAGGAGAGACCCAGTACTTC	CASSPLGLAGGETQYF
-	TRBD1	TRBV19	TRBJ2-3	TGTGCCAGTAGGGGAGGGACAGGGGTGACAGATACGCAGTATTTT	CASRGGTGVTDTQYF
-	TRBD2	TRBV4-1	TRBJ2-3	TGCGCCAGCAGCCTACTAGCGGCCCCTAGCACAGATACGCAGTATTTT	CASSLLAAPSTDTQYF
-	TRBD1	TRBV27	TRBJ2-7	TGTGCCAGCAGTATGGGGACAGGCTACGAGCAGTACTTC	CASSMGTGYEQYF
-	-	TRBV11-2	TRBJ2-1	TGTGCCAGCAGCCCGGAGGGCAGGGTCTATGAGCAGTTCTTC	CASSPEGRVYEQFF
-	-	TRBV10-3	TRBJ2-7	TGTGCCATTAGGCCCCCAGACTCCTACGAGCAGTACTTC	CAIRPPDSYEQYF
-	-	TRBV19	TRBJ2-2	TGTGCCAGTAGCACCCGGGACTCTACCGGGGAGCTGTTTTTT	CASSTRDSTGELFF
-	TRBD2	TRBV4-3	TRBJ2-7	TGCGCCAGCAGCCAAGTCCGACCCGGGACTAGCGGGTACTACGAGCAGTACTTC	CASSQVRPGTSGYYEQYF